The following is a T cell receptor beta chain sequence with its context. The target antigen is unknown. Here immunoSEQ multiplex PCR was the method, and the copy in TCRdb shows in-frame clones only, minus some. The data show 200,000 to 300,000 clones, about 86% seen once. The entry originates in a study of cytomegalovirus exposure and HLA in healthy donors. Study-level findings and limits: In vitro assays verified that three CMV-associated chains recognized CMV antigens specifically. The tendency of first-cohort TCR clusters to co-occur in the 90 to 150 validation repertoires was the finding of a later analysis. Cytomegalovirus association was listed for around 180 TCR beta chains.

V lost 8 bases and J lost 2; bases outside the gene matches: 14. In germline, CDR1 is WNHNN, CDR2 SYGVQD (reference sequence). The CDR3 covers 17 residues. This receptor was taken from a man younger than 30 in good health and CMV-seronegative. Sequencing was carried out using PBMCs. This chain uses TRBV10-1 with TRBJ2-3; 9 bases line up with TRBD2. The CDR3 here is CASGEGLAGYNTDTQYF. The CDR3 nucleotides read TGCGCCAGCGGGGAAGGGCTAGCGGGATACAACACAGATACGCAGTATTTT.